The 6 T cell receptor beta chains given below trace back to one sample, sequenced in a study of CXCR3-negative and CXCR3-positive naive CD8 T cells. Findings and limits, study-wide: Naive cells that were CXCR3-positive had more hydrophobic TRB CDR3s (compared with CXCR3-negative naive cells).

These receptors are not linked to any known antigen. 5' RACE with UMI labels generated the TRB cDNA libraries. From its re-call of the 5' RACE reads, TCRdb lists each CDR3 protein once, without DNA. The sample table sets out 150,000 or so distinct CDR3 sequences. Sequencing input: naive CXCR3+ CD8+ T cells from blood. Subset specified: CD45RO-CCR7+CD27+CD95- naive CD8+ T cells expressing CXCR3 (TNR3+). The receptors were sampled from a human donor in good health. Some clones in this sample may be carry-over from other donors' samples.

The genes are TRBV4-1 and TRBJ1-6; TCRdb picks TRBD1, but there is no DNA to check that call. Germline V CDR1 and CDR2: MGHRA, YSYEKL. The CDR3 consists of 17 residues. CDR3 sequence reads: CASSQDPRDRLNSPLHF.

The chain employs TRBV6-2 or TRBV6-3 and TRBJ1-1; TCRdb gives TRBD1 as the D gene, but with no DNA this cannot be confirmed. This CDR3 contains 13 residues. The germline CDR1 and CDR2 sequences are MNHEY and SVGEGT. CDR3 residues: CASGRQMNTEAFF.

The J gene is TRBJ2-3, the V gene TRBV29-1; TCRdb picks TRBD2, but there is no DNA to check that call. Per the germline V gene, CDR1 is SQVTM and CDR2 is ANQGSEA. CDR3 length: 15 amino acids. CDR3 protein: CSVGEPAGGTDTQYF.

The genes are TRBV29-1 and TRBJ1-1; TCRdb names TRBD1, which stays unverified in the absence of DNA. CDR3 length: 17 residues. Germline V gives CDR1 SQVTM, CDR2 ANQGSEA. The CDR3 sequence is CSVDDLAEGVFSTEAFF.

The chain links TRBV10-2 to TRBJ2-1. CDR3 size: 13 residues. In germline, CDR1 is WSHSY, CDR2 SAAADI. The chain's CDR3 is CASSLGTSNEQFF.

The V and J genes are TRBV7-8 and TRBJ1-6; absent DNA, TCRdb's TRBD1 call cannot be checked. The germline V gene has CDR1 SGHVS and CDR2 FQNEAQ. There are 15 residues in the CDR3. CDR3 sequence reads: CASSLGDVYNSPLHF.